A selection of T cell receptor beta chains follows, all from one sample in a study of somatic mutations in cytotoxic T cells in rheumatoid arthritis. The assay was immunoSEQ multiplex PCR, and TCRdb's table has in-frame clones only and misses some. The sample has 12,000 or so clones; less than 90% are singletons. Sample: CD8+ T cells sorted from blood. The receptors here all came from an older woman in good health. CDR3s include the opening cysteine and the closing phenylalanine or tryptophan. The D gene is left open where the match is weak. Part of the rows lack a size; the others show once, few, many or a class for expanded clones.

TRBJ2-3,-,TRBD2,TRBV11-2,CASSQLAGGPDTQYF,TGTGCCAGCAGCCAACTAGCGGGGGGGCCAGATACGCAGTATTTT
TRBJ1-2,few,-,TRBV28,CASSPGANYGYTF,TGTGCCAGCAGTCCGGGAGCCAACTATGGCTACACCTTC
TRBJ2-2,-,TRBD2,TRBV4-1,CASSQLGGLAGGMDTGELFF,TGCGCCAGCAGCCAACTAGGGGGACTAGCGGGGGGGATGGACACCGGGGAGCTGTTTTTT
TRBJ1-2,-,-,TRBV25-1,CASGGGRNGYTF,TGTGCCAGCGGCGGGGGGAGAAATGGCTACACCTTC
TRBJ2-5,-,-,TRBV7-9,CASSAPPRDTQETQYF,TGTGCCAGCAGCGCCCCGCCCCGGGACACCCAAGAGACCCAGTACTTC
TRBJ2-3,-,TRBD2,TRBV6-5,CASTHSGAGTQYF,TGTGCCAGCACCCATAGCGGGGCTGGGACGCAGTATTTT
TRBJ1-5,-,TRBD1,TRBV4-1,CASGMTGASNQPQHF,TGCGCCAGCGGCATGACAGGGGCTAGCAATCAGCCCCAGCATTTT
TRBJ1-1,-,-,TRBV5-5,CASSFGRVEAFF,TGTGCCAGCAGCTTCGGCAGGGTTGAAGCTTTCTTT
TRBJ1-5,-,-,TRBV27,CASSQDPTGLEFPQHF,TGTGCCAGCAGTCAGGACCCAACAGGGCTAGAATTTCCCCAGCATTTT
TRBJ2-2,-,TRBD1,TRBV19,CASSPGTAGELFF,TGTGCCAGTAGTCCCGGGACAGCCGGGGAGCTGTTTTTT
TRBJ2-3,-,-,TRBV9,CASSVEGSHADTQYF,TGTGCCAGCAGCGTAGAGGGGTCCCACGCAGATACGCAGTATTTT
TRBJ2-1,-,TRBD2,TRBV7-9,CASSSGGLAGAPIYNEQFF,TGTGCCAGCAGCTCAGGGGGCCTAGCGGGGGCCCCTATCTACAATGAGCAGTTCTTC
TRBJ1-1,-,-,TRBV5-1,CASSLVGGGNTEAFF,TGCGCCAGCAGCTTGGTTGGGGGCGGGAACACTGAAGCTTTCTTT
TRBJ2-7,-,TRBD2,TRBV7-9,CASSWGLAQGEQYF,TGTGCCAGCAGCTGGGGACTAGCGCAAGGCGAGCAGTACTTC
TRBJ2-1,few,-,TRBV11-2,CASSSSVGPEGAEQFF,TGTGCCAGCAGCTCCAGCGTGGGGCCAGAAGGGGCTGAGCAGTTCTTC
TRBJ1-5,-,TRBD1,TRBV10-2,CASSTGGDQPQHF,TGCGCCAGCAGTACAGGGGGCGATCAGCCCCAGCATTTT
TRBJ2-3,-,TRBD1,TRBV9,CASGGTGLDTQYF,TGTGCCAGCGGGGGGACAGGGTTAGATACGCAGTATTTT
TRBJ2-1,few,-,TRBV9,CASSVGSGVPNEQFF,TGTGCCAGCAGCGTAGGGTCAGGGGTGCCCAATGAGCAGTTCTTC
TRBJ2-1,-,-,TRBV15,CATSSTRGSPGDEQFF,TGTGCCACCAGCTCCACCCGCGGTTCCCCCGGGGATGAGCAGTTCTTC
TRBJ2-5,-,TRBD2,TRBV9,CASSVDSGGAGETQYF,TGTGCCAGCAGCGTAGATAGCGGGGGGGCGGGAGAGACCCAGTACTTC
TRBJ2-7,-,-,TRBV29-1,CSVESTEAYEQYF,TGCAGCGTTGAATCGACAGAGGCCTACGAGCAGTACTTC
TRBJ2-5,-,TRBD2,TRBV9,CASSPGGLAGGQETQYF,TGTGCCAGCAGCCCGGGGGGGCTAGCGGGGGGACAAGAGACCCAGTACTTC
TRBJ1-2,-,-,TRBV14,CATDRANYGYTF,TGTGCCACAGACAGAGCTAACTATGGCTACACCTTC
TRBJ2-5,-,TRBD2,TRBV4-1,CASSPGTSGGQETQYF,TGCGCCAGCAGCCCAGGGACTAGCGGGGGGCAAGAGACCCAGTACTTC
TRBJ2-1,-,TRBD1,TRBV7-3,CASSLGTGGRDEQFF,TGTGCCAGCAGCTTAGGGACAGGGGGCCGGGATGAGCAGTTCTTC
TRBJ2-2,-,TRBD2,TRBV9,CASSVEAGGAGELFF,TGTGCCAGCAGCGTAGAAGCGGGGGGGGCCGGGGAGCTGTTTTTT
TRBJ2-1,few,-,TRBV7-8,CASSLSDEQFF,TGTGCCAGCAGCTTATCGGATGAGCAGTTCTTC
TRBJ2-4,large,-,TRBV7-6,CASSLSSRTGSIQYF,TGTGCCAGCAGCTTATCCTCTAGAACGGGTAGCATTCAGTACTTC
TRBJ2-3,-,-,TRBV6-6,CASTGEGGRGTDTQYF,TGTGCCAGCACAGGGGAGGGGGGCCGTGGCACAGATACGCAGTATTTT
TRBJ1-2,-,-,TRBV30,CAWSVEGNYGYTF,TGTGCCTGGAGTGTGGAGGGGAACTATGGCTACACCTTC
TRBJ1-4,-,-,TRBV7-9,CASSLGWRDAVNEKLFF,TGTGCCAGCAGCTTAGGGTGGAGGGACGCTGTTAATGAAAAACTGTTTTTT
TRBJ2-5,-,-,TRBV7-7,CASSPEVVGETQYF,TGTGCTAGCAGCCCGGAGGTTGTGGGGGAGACCCAGTACTTC
TRBJ2-2,-,-,TRBV7-9,CASSLPQDTGELFF,TGTGCCAGCAGCTTACCTCAGGACACCGGGGAGCTGTTTTTT
TRBJ1-1,-,-,TRBV11-2,CASAYVYTEAFF,TGTGCCAGCGCCTACGTGTACACTGAAGCTTTCTTT
TRBJ2-7,-,-,TRBV4-1,CASSQEGAGPSEQYF,TGCGCCAGCAGCCAAGAAGGGGCAGGCCCCTCCGAGCAGTACTTC
TRBJ2-3,-,TRBD1,TRBV5-1,CASSPGTGGFRRTQYF,TGCGCCAGCAGCCCCGGGACAGGGGGCTTTAGGAGGACGCAGTATTTT